Below are 16 T cell receptor beta chains sequenced from a single sample in a study of PD-1 blockade in mismatch repair-deficient tumors. Generated by immunoSEQ multiplex PCR, the TCRdb table keeps only in-frame clones and is missing some. This table has about 38,000 clones, 75% to 85% appearing once. This material consisted of peripheral blood, taken 4 weeks after starting pembrolizumab. These receptors came from an adult with mismatch repair-deficient cancer.

In regard to this clone: Other nucleotide sequences from this sample produce the same CDR3. The chain uses TRBV5-4 and TRBJ2-6; D ambiguous. V lost 0 bases to trimming and J lost 0 bases, with 10 bases between them. CDR3 size: 17 residues. CDR1 and CDR2 (germline): SGHNT, YYREEE (reference sequence). The CDR3 nucleotides are TGTGCCAGCAGCTTGGGTGGACGGACCTCTGGGGCCAACGTCCTGACTTTC. Translated: CASSLGGRTSGANVLTF.

The chain combines TRBV27 with TRBJ2-7, with a possible D match to TRBD2 (6 bases). Trimming left V 5 bases short and J 1 base short, with 12 bases between. The CDR3 spans 14 residues. From germline, CDR1 is MNHEY and CDR2 SMNVEV (reference sequence). The CDR3 is CASSPRETSYEQYF. CDR3 DNA: TGTGCCAGCAGTCCGCGGGAAACATCCTACGAGCAGTACTTC.

V and J are TRBV30 and TRBJ1-1; 10 bases agree with TRBD1. This CDR3 spans 18 amino acids. The J segment lost 3 bases and the V segment lost 0 bases, leaving 13 bases of the junction unmatched. The V gene's germline CDR1 is GTSNPN and CDR2 SVGIG (reference sequence). The CDR3 here is CAWSVNRLWGTGDTEAFF. In DNA, the CDR3 is TGTGCCTGGAGTGTAAATCGGTTGTGGGGGACAGGGGACACTGAAGCTTTCTTT.

The chain recombines TRBV9 with TRBJ2-2, with D perhaps being TRBD1 or TRBD2 (5 bases each). Trimming left V 6 bases short and J 1 base short, with 13 bases between. Per germline, CDR1 SGDLS and CDR2 YYNGEE. This CDR3 region has 15 residues. This CDR3 reads CASTNRDGNTGELFF. The CDR3 region has the DNA TGTGCCAGCACTAATCGGGACGGGAACACCGGGGAGCTGTTTTTT.

J is TRBJ2-2 and V is TRBV2; D is possibly TRBD2 (5 bases). There are 15 residues in the CDR3. Germline V gene lookup returns CDR1 SNHLY and CDR2 FYNNEI. V gave up 0 bases and J gave up 6 bases, with 11 bases separating them. In nucleotides, the CDR3 is TGTGCCAGCAGTGAAGCGCTTGAGGGTTCCGGGGAGCTGTTTTTT. This gives the protein CASSEALEGSGELFF.

The chain uses TRBV28 and TRBJ2-7, with D maybe TRBD2 (6 bases). The CDR3 extends over 14 amino acids. Germline V gives CDR1 MDHEN, CDR2 SYDVKM. Between the trimmed V and J ends, which lost 2 bases and 4 bases, there was a span of 12 bases. This CDR3 reads CASSLRGRRYEQYF. CDR3 in DNA: TGTGCCAGCAGTTTACGAGGGAGGCGTTACGAGCAGTACTTC.

This chain joins TRBV28 and TRBJ2-5; D gene unclear. Germline V lookup: CDR1 MDHEN, CDR2 SYDVKM. The length of the CDR3 is 13 residues. V lost 11 bases and J lost 12, with 25 bases in between. CDR3 sequence reads: CAGSKGWNSPKYF. As DNA, the CDR3 is TGTGCCGGGTCAAAGGGTTGGAATTCTCCTAAGTACTTC.

V gene TRBV10-3 combines with J gene TRBJ2-3; 7 bases align to TRBD1. V was clipped by 2 bases and J by 6 bases; unmatched bases: 8. The CDR3 sequence is 15 residues long. The germline gives CDR1 ENHRY, CDR2 SYGVKD. The CDR3 sequence: CAISEGQAPGDTQYF. The CDR3 DNA reads as TGTGCCATCAGTGAGGGACAGGCCCCGGGGGATACGCAGTATTTT.

The chain carries TRBV4-1 and TRBJ1-5; no firm D call. Germline-derived CDR1 and CDR2 are MGHRA and YSYEKL. V was clipped by 0 bases and J by 6 bases, with 3 bases between them. CDR3 length: 12 residues. CDR3 nucleotides: TGCGCCAGCAGCCAAGAGGGTCAGCCCCAGCATTTT. Its translation is CASSQEGQPQHF.

This clone was seen more than once but under ten times. V is TRBV11-2 and J is TRBJ1-5; D is unresolved. CDR3 length: 14 residues. Germline V gives CDR1 SGHAT, CDR2 FQNNGV. Trimming took off 5 bases at V and 0 bases at J, with 8 bases between the two ends. The CDR3 nucleotides are TGTGCCAGCAGCGCTACAAATAGCAATCAGCCCCAGCATTTT. Its translation: CASSATNSNQPQHF.

The J gene is TRBJ2-3, the V gene TRBV27; 11 nucleotides align to TRBD2. V lost 5 bases, J lost 4 bases, and 8 bases stayed unmatched. Germline assignment: CDR1 MNHEY and CDR2 SMNVEV (reference sequence). The CDR3 spans 16 residues. The CDR3 DNA follows: TGTGCCAGCAGTCGAATAGCGGGAGGGCCGCCAGATACGCAGTATTTT. Translation gives CASSRIAGGPPDTQYF.

The chain has TRBV27 and TRBJ2-2, with D possibly matching TRBD2 (5 bases). Germline V CDR1 and CDR2: MNHEY, SMNVEV (reference sequence). This CDR3 has 15 amino acids. Between the trimmed V and J ends, which lost 2 bases and 2 bases, there was a span of 9 bases. CDR3: CASSLTGVNTGELFF. The CDR3 DNA sequence: TGTGCCAGCAGTTTAACCGGGGTCAACACCGGGGAGCTGTTTTTT.

The rearrangement links TRBV4-1 to TRBJ1-4; D perhaps matches TRBD1 (6 bases). The CDR3 covers 15 residues. V dropped 4 bases and J dropped 2 bases, with 11 bases sitting between them. Germline CDR1 MGHRA, CDR2 YSYEKL. The CDR3 DNA reads TGCGCCAGCAGCCTGACAGGCTCGACTAATGAAAAACTGTTTTTT. It yields the protein CASSLTGSTNEKLFF.

This chain uses TRBV29-1 with TRBJ2-3, with TRBD2 matching over 7 bases. This CDR3 spans 12 amino acids. Germline V CDR1 and CDR2: SQVTM, ANQGSEA. With 4 bases clipped from V and 4 bases from J, the junction kept 2 bases outside the gene matches. The CDR3, as DNA: TGCAGCGTTGTTGCGGGAGCAGATACGCAGTATTTT. As protein: CSVVAGADTQYF.

The chain couples TRBV6-5 to TRBJ2-6; D gene uncertain. The CDR3 runs to 15 residues. CDR1 is MNHEY, CDR2 SVGAGI, per germline. Deletions cut 2 bases from V and 4 bases from J, with 9 bases between. Here the CDR3 DNA reads TGTGCCAGCAGTTACGGTGGAACCGGGGCCAACGTCCTGACTTTC. It codes for CASSYGGTGANVLTF.

V and J are TRBV5-1 and TRBJ1-2; tentative D call: TRBD1 (5 bases). This CDR3 region has 13 residues. Trimming shortened V by 0 bases and J by 2 bases, and 5 bases separated the two germline ends. Germline V gene lookup returns CDR1 SGHRS and CDR2 YFSETQ. CDR3 sequence reads: CASSLEGNYGYTF. CDR3 nucleotide sequence: TGCGCCAGCAGCTTGGAGGGGAACTATGGCTACACCTTC.